The next 28 T cell receptor beta chains were all read from a single sample in a study of cytomegalovirus exposure and HLA in healthy donors. PCR involved 60 Vbeta and 13 Jbeta primers. Sequenced by immunoSEQ multiplex PCR; TCRdb stores in-frame clones only, minus some. The table shows about 200,000 clones, with roughly 85% occurring only once. Sequencing was done on a sample of PBMCs. These TCRs come from a woman in her late teens or twenties in good health and CMV-seronegative.

A note on this clone: The junction differs from germline at one of its ends, possibly a read error. The chain uses TRBV7-7 and TRBJ2-1; 15 positions agree with TRBD2. Germline-derived CDR1 and CDR2 are SSHAT and FNYEAQ (reference sequence). The CDR3 totals 15 residues. The CDR3: CASSTGTSGRNEQFF. DNA of the CDR3: TGTGCTAGCAGCACCGGGACTAGCGGGAGGAATGAGCAGTTCTTC.

The V and J genes are TRBV7-9 and TRBJ2-1; D is possibly TRBD2 (6 bases). The germline CDR1 and CDR2 sequences are SEHNR and FQNEAQ (reference sequence). The CDR3 is 14 residues long. V was clipped by 7 bases and J by 3 bases, with 13 bases between them. Written as DNA, the CDR3 is TGTGCCAGCATATGGGGGGATAACTACAATGAGCAGTTCTTC. Its translation is CASIWGDNYNEQFF.

DNA for the CDR3: TGTGCCAGCAACCTGGTGGGAGAGAGAGAGACCCAGTACTTC. Residues: CASNLVGERETQYF. V and J are TRBV2 and TRBJ2-5; a possible D gene is TRBD2 (5 bases). The CDR3 is 14 amino acids. Trimming stripped 7 bases from V and 4 bases from J, with 16 bases between. From germline, CDR1 is SNHLY and CDR2 FYNNEI.

The V and J genes are TRBV30 and TRBJ2-1; 8 bases map to TRBD2. The CDR3 has 14 amino acids. Germline loops: CDR1 GTSNPN, CDR2 SVGIG (reference sequence). Unmatched junction bases numbered 8, after V lost 2 bases and J lost 8 bases. The CDR3 nucleotides read TGTGCCTGGAGTCCAACTAGCGGAGGGGATGAGCAGTTCTTC. Translating gives CAWSPTSGGDEQFF.

The chain carries TRBV7-6 and TRBJ1-1; maybe TRBD1 (5 bases). The CDR3 totals 13 residues. V lost 4 bases, J lost 4 bases, and 10 bases lay in between. Germline CDR1 is SGHVS and CDR2 is FNYEAQ. DNA of the CDR3: TGTGCCAGCAGCTCCGCGGGGGTCACTGAAGCTTTCTTT. Residues: CASSSAGVTEAFF. The full variable domain, completed using reference TRBV7-6 and TRBJ1-1, is GAGVSQSPRYKVTKRGQDVALRCDPISGHVSLYWYRQALGQGPEFLTYFNYEAQQDKSGLPNDRFSAERPEGSISTLTIQRTEQRDSAMYRCASSSAGVTEAFFGQGTRLTVV.

V and J are TRBV27 and TRBJ2-2, with D uncertain. The CDR3 is 13 residues long. Trimming left V 4 bases short and J 1 base short, with 4 bases between. The V gene's germline CDR1 is MNHEY and CDR2 SMNVEV (reference sequence). CDR3 nucleotide sequence: TGTGCCAGCAGTTCACAGAACACCGGGGAGCTGTTTTTT. It is translated as CASSSQNTGELFF.

V is TRBV27 and J is TRBJ1-1; 8 positions agree with TRBD1. Per the germline V gene, CDR1 is MNHEY and CDR2 is SMNVEV (reference sequence). The CDR3 spans 16 residues. V shed 5 bases and J 0 bases; nucleotides not matched to a gene: 8. CDR3 nucleotides: TGTGCCAGCAGTCGGACAGGGCAGTACATGAACACTGAAGCTTTCTTT. The encoded protein is CASSRTGQYMNTEAFF.

This chain uses TRBV11-3 with TRBJ2-3, with 9 bases aligning to TRBD2. V dropped 2 bases and J dropped 2; count of bases not matched to a gene: 5. The CDR3 length is 16 residues. Germline lookup yields CDR1 SGHNT and CDR2 YENEEA. The CDR3 region is CASSLSRTSDTDTQYF. CDR3 bases: TGTGCCAGCAGCTTAAGTCGGACTAGCGACACAGATACGCAGTATTTT.

The rearrangement links TRBV21-1 to TRBJ1-5. TRBV21-1 represents a pseudogene. The CDR3 is made up of 16 amino acids. The CDR3 DNA follows: TGTGCCAGCAGCAAAGGGAGGACCCCACGGTGGCAGCCCCAGCATTTT. Translating it yields CASSKGRTPRWQPQHF.

Turning to this clone: Other nucleotide sequences in the sample specify the same CDR3. The V gene is TRBV27, the J gene TRBJ2-7; 7 nucleotides align to TRBD1. J was trimmed by 0 bases and V by 3 bases; bases with no gene match: 2. CDR1 and CDR2 from the germline V gene are MNHEY and SMNVEV (reference sequence). The CDR3 length is 14 residues. The CDR3 reads CASSFRGSSYEQYF. The CDR3 DNA sequence: TGTGCCAGCAGTTTCAGGGGGAGCTCCTACGAGCAGTACTTC.

This sequence joins TRBV30 and TRBJ1-1, with 10 bases that match TRBD1. Germline V gene lookup returns CDR1 GTSNPN and CDR2 SVGIG (reference sequence). Losses at the gene ends were 5 bases for V and 4 bases for J; bases not matched to a gene: 1. The CDR3 has 12 residues. CDR3 residues: CAWGQGGTEAFF. The DNA for the CDR3 is TGTGCCTGGGGACAGGGGGGCACTGAAGCTTTCTTT.

A single count supports this clone. Its ends do not fully match the called genes, so a read error is possible. This rearrangement joins TRBV7-9 to TRBJ1-2; D is unresolved. The CDR3 sequence is 14 residues long. Germline assignment: CDR1 SEHNR and CDR2 FQNEAQ (reference sequence). The CDR3 loop reads CASSLAGFGGGCTF. For the CDR3, the DNA is TGTGCCAGCAGCTTGGCGGGGTTTGGAGGAGGCTGCACCTTC.

J is TRBJ1-2 and V is TRBV27; 10 nucleotides agree with TRBD1. The germline CDR1 and CDR2 sequences are MNHEY and SMNVEV (reference sequence). The J segment lost 6 bases and the V segment lost 2 bases, leaving 3 bases of the junction unmatched. There are 14 residues in the CDR3. The CDR3 here is CASSLHGQGDGYTF. The CDR3, as DNA: TGTGCCAGCAGTTTACACGGACAGGGGGATGGCTACACCTTC.

The chain uses TRBV18 and TRBJ2-3; TRBD1 is a possible D gene (6 bases). In germline, CDR1 is KGHSH, CDR2 LQKENI. The V end lost 3 bases, the J end lost 2 bases, and 21 bases lay between the germline ends. The CDR3 is 18 amino acids. CDR3 sequence: CASSPILPKQGTTDTQYF. CDR3 coding DNA: TGTGCCAGCTCACCGATCTTGCCCAAACAGGGAACCACAGATACGCAGTATTTT.

This clone was observed a single time. The V call is TRBV18, the J call TRBJ2-1, with D possibly TRBD2 on 6 matching bases. Between the trimmed V and J ends, which lost 2 bases and 1 base, there was a span of 15 bases. Per the germline V gene, CDR1 is KGHSH and CDR2 is LQKENI. This CDR3 has 17 amino acids. The chain's CDR3 is CASSPFERATSYNEQFF. Here the CDR3 DNA reads TGTGCCAGCTCACCATTTGAGCGGGCGACATCCTACAATGAGCAGTTCTTC. Filled out from reference TRBV18 and TRBJ2-1, the complete variable domain reads NAGVMQNPRHLVRRRGQEARLRCSPMKGHSHVYWYRQLPEEGLKFMVYLQKENIIDESGMPKERFSAEFPKEGPSILRIQQVVRGDSAAYFCASSPFERATSYNEQFFGPGTRLTVL.

The chain carries TRBV2 and TRBJ2-1, with 9 nucleotides matching TRBD1. Germline trimming cut 4 bases from V and 8 bases from J; bases unmatched to any gene: 12. This CDR3 region has 16 residues. Germline V CDR1 and CDR2: SNHLY, FYNNEI. CDR3 residues: CASSGETGGLLDEQFF. Written as DNA, the CDR3 is TGTGCCAGCAGTGGGGAGACAGGGGGATTGCTCGATGAGCAGTTCTTC.

The rearrangement joins TRBV5-1 to TRBJ2-1, with 10 bases matching TRBD2. CDR1 is SGHRS, CDR2 YFSETQ, per germline. This CDR3 contains 15 residues. V trimming: 2 bases; J trimming: 5 bases; junction bases outside the gene matches: 4. The CDR3, as DNA: TGCGCCAGCAGCTTCCTAGCGGGAGACGACAATGAGCAGTTCTTC. This translates into CASSFLAGDDNEQFF.

The chain has TRBV28 and TRBJ1-1, with D tentatively TRBD1 (5 bases). V lost 1 base and J 6 bases, leaving 9 bases between the germline ends. CDR1 and CDR2 from the germline V gene are MDHEN and SYDVKM. The CDR3 has 13 amino acids. DNA of the CDR3: TGTGCCAGCAGTTTATCATCGGGGGCTGAAGCTTTCTTT. As protein: CASSLSSGAEAFF. Using reference TRBV28 and TRBJ1-1 for the parts outside the CDR3, the full variable domain is DVKVTQSSRYLVKRTGEKVFLECVQDMDHENMFWYRQDPGLGLRLIYFSYDVKMKEKGDIPEGYSVSREKKERFSLILESASTNQTSMYLCASSLSSGAEAFFGQGTRLTVV.

The chain couples TRBV27 to TRBJ1-5, with D hard to call. This CDR3 spans 11 amino acids. Germline lookup yields CDR1 MNHEY and CDR2 SMNVEV (reference sequence). V shed 8 bases and J shed 7 bases, with 9 bases lying between them. CDR3 sequence reads: CASGIRQPQHF. The CDR3 DNA follows: TGTGCCAGCGGAATCAGGCAGCCCCAGCATTTT.

This chain joins TRBV19 and TRBJ1-3; a possible D gene is TRBD1 (6 bases). The V gene's germline CDR1 is LNHDA and CDR2 SQIVND (reference sequence). This CDR3 is 15 amino acids long. Deletions cut 6 bases from V and 2 bases from J, with 14 bases between. This CDR3 is CASRTQGLPGNTIYF. Here the CDR3 DNA reads TGTGCCAGTAGGACCCAGGGGCTTCCTGGAAACACCATATATTTT.

CDR3 bases: TGTGCCAGCAATGCACAGGGGGCAGGAACTGAAGCTTTCTTT. It is translated as CASNAQGAGTEAFF. V and J are TRBV27 and TRBJ1-1; the match to TRBD1 covers 9 bases. Germline V CDR1 and CDR2: MNHEY, SMNVEV (reference sequence). V gave up 7 bases and J gave up 5 bases; unmatched junction bases: 8. The CDR3 has 14 amino acids.

The V call is TRBV10-2, the J call TRBJ2-5; a weak D match, TRBD2 (6 bases). Germline V gives CDR1 WSHSY, CDR2 SAAADI. This CDR3 is built from 13 residues. V was pared by 11 bases and J by 5 bases, with 18 bases between. The CDR3 spells CAASVGGRETQYF. The CDR3 nucleotides are TGCGCCGCCTCGGTCGGAGGGAGGGAGACCCAGTACTTC.

V usage is TRBV21-1 and J usage is TRBJ2-5; whether TRBD1, the table's D call, matches the DNA was not checked. TRBV21-1 is termed a pseudogene. The CDR3 loop spans 15 amino acids. CDR3 sequence (DNA): TGTGCCAGCAGCAAGACAGGGGGCTACCAAGAGACCCAGTACTTC. Translation: CASSKTGGYQETQYF.

About this clone: A junction boundary mismatches the germline segment, possibly from a read error. The chain is built from TRBV7-9 and TRBJ1-3; 9 bases line up with TRBD1. CDR1 and CDR2 (germline): SEHNR, FQNEAQ (reference sequence). CDR3 length equals 16 residues. Here the CDR3 DNA reads TGTTCCAGCAGCTCCGGGACAGGGCTCTCTGGAAACACCATATATTTT. Residues: CSSSSGTGLSGNTIYF.

The CDR3: CARGGTRNTGELFF. CDR3 in DNA: TGCGCCAGAGGGGGTACTCGGAACACCGGGGAGCTGTTTTTT. V and J are TRBV23-1 and TRBJ2-2, with D maybe TRBD1 (6 bases). TRBV23-1 is sorted into the ORF group, with uncertain function. The germline V and J ends were trimmed by 9 bases and 1 base, with 12 bases remaining between them. The CDR3 is 14 amino acids.

The chain is built from TRBV27 and TRBJ2-7; 12 bases match TRBD2. CDR1 is MNHEY and CDR2 is SMNVEV in the germline V gene (reference sequence). The ends lost 3 bases at V and 9 bases at J; junction bases unmatched: 9. This CDR3 is 15 amino acids long. CDR3 sequence: CASSFGTSGSPRQYF. CDR3 DNA: TGTGCCAGCAGTTTCGGGACTAGCGGGTCCCCCCGGCAGTACTTC.

CDR3 sequence: CASRRVQGRDTEAFF. The CDR3 DNA reads TGTGCCAGCAGAAGGGTACAGGGTCGGGACACTGAAGCTTTCTTT. This chain links TRBV11-2 with TRBJ1-1, with D perhaps matching TRBD1 (6 bases). CDR1 is SGHAT, CDR2 FQNNGV, per germline. The CDR3 length is 15 residues. Trimming pared 6 bases from V and 3 bases from J, leaving 17 bases between.

The J gene is TRBJ2-3, the V gene TRBV6-4; TRBD2 matches 7 bases. The V segment lost 0 bases and the J segment 2 bases; nucleotides outside the gene matches: 5. The length of the CDR3 is 16 residues. The germline CDR1 and CDR2 sequences are MRHNA and SNTAGT. CDR3 amino acids: CASSDSPSGVTDTQYF. The CDR3 bases are TGTGCCAGCAGTGACTCGCCCAGCGGGGTCACAGATACGCAGTATTTT.